The 21 T cell receptor beta chains in this list originate from one sample, sequenced in a study of cytomegalovirus exposure and HLA in healthy donors. Use of 60 Vbeta and 13 Jbeta primers characterized the PCR. The protocol was immunoSEQ multiplex PCR, while the TCRdb copy is restricted to in-frame clones and leaves out a portion. Counted here are some 180,000 clones, roughly 80% occurring once; the ten biggest clones make up 1.3% to 1.5%. Sample: PBMCs. These receptors came from a girl aged 5-17 years in good health and CMV-seropositive.

This clone showed up just a few times. The chain joins TRBV5-1 to TRBJ1-4; weak D call: TRBD1 (6 bases). V was clipped by 0 bases and J by 7 bases, with 13 bases between them. The germline V gene encodes CDR1 SGHRS and CDR2 YFSETQ. This CDR3 has 15 amino acids. CDR3 in DNA: TGCGCCAGCAGCTTGGCGGGGGGCGCCGGTGAAAAACTGTTTTTT. Translating gives CASSLAGGAGEKLFF.

Here the CDR3 reads CASSFGGDSYEQYF. CDR3 nucleotides: TGTGCCAGCAGCTTTGGCGGGGACTCCTACGAGCAGTACTTC. The chain has TRBV7-6 and TRBJ2-7, with D perhaps matching TRBD2 (6 bases). Trimming shortened V by 3 bases and J by 0 bases, and 9 bases separated the two germline ends. The CDR3 is 14 residues long. The germline V gene encodes CDR1 SGHVS and CDR2 FNYEAQ. The full variable domain, with the rest looked up from reference TRBV7-6 and TRBJ2-7, is GAGVSQSPRYKVTKRGQDVALRCDPISGHVSLYWYRQALGQGPEFLTYFNYEAQQDKSGLPNDRFSAERPEGSISTLTIQRTEQRDSAMYRCASSFGGDSYEQYFGPGTRLTVT.

In this sample, this clone turned up a few times. This chain uses TRBV6-5 with TRBJ1-1, with no clear D. The CDR3 consists of 13 residues. The germline V gene encodes CDR1 MNHEY and CDR2 SVGAGI. V was shortened by 2 bases and J by 5 bases, with 9 bases between the two germline ends. The CDR3 DNA follows: TGTGCCAGCAGTTACGAGAGAGGGACTGAAGCTTTCTTT. As protein: CASSYERGTEAFF.

The chain's CDR3 is CASSFEVAAEAFF. The CDR3 region has the DNA TGTGCCAGCAGTTTCGAGGTCGCGGCTGAAGCTTTCTTT. The chain uses TRBV28 and TRBJ1-1; D gene ambiguous. The length of the CDR3 is 13 residues. The V gene lost 3 bases and the J gene lost 6 bases, with 11 bases spanning the gap. Germline V CDR1 and CDR2: MDHEN, SYDVKM.

This clone occurred a few times. This rearrangement joins TRBV5-8 to TRBJ1-5, with 7 nucleotides matching TRBD1. Per the germline V gene, CDR1 is SGHTS and CDR2 is YDEGEE. Trimming removed 3 bases from V and 1 base from J; junction bases left unmatched: 1. The CDR3 loop spans 14 amino acids. Written as DNA, the CDR3 is TGTGCCAGCAGCTCGGGACAGAGCAATCAGCCCCAGCATTTT. Protein sequence: CASSSGQSNQPQHF.

With respect to this clone: Without the conserved terminal phenylalanine or tryptophan, this CDR3 likely stems from a read error. The chain employs TRBV6-5 and TRBJ2-7, with D maybe TRBD1 (6 bases). Deletions cut 0 bases from V and 4 bases from J, with 13 bases between. Germline V CDR1 and CDR2: MNHEY, SVGAGI. CDR3 length equals 15 residues. CDR3 protein: CASSYSTGHQYEQYL. The CDR3 nucleotides are TGTGCCAGCAGTTACTCGACGGGACACCAGTACGAGCAGTACCTC.

V usage is TRBV9 and J usage is TRBJ2-1, with 9 nucleotides matching TRBD2. CDR1 is SGDLS and CDR2 is YYNGEE in the germline V gene. The length of the CDR3 is 14 residues. V was clipped by 3 bases and J by 6 bases; unmatched bases: 4. The CDR3: CASSGGGRANEQFF. CDR3 bases: TGTGCCAGCAGCGGCGGCGGGAGGGCCAATGAGCAGTTCTTC.

The chain uses TRBV29-1 and TRBJ1-2, with 9 bases that match TRBD1. Germline V lookup: CDR1 SQVTM, CDR2 ANQGSEA. V shed 4 bases and J 3 bases; nucleotides not matched to a gene: 9. This CDR3 has 15 amino acids. This chain's CDR3 is CSVALMDRGDYGYTF. The CDR3 DNA follows: TGCAGCGTTGCCCTTATGGACAGGGGTGACTATGGCTACACCTTC. Supplemented by reference TRBV29-1 and TRBJ1-2, the full variable domain reads SAVISQKPSRDICQRGTSLTIQCQVDSQVTMMFWYRQQPGQSLTLIATANQGSEATYESGFVIDKFPISRPNLTFSTLTVSNMSPEDSSIYLCSVALMDRGDYGYTFGSGTRLTVV.

This rearrangement joins TRBV7-2 to TRBJ1-5; no definite D call. Germline V lookup: CDR1 SGHTA, CDR2 FQGNSA. There are 15 residues in the CDR3. The V and J ends lost 0 bases and 9 bases respectively, with 15 bases between them. CDR3 sequence: CASSLATTVPLPQHF. The CDR3 coding sequence is TGTGCCAGCAGCTTAGCAACAACCGTCCCGTTGCCCCAGCATTTT.

CDR3 amino acids: CASSPQEGDEKLFF. Here the CDR3 DNA reads TGCGCCAGCAGCCCACAAGAGGGGGATGAAAAACTGTTTTTT. The chain couples TRBV4-1 to TRBJ1-4; TRBD1 is a possible D gene (6 bases). The V gene lost 4 bases and the J gene lost 6 bases, with 12 bases spanning the gap. The germline CDR1 and CDR2 sequences are MGHRA and YSYEKL. The CDR3 runs 14 residues.

Written as DNA, the CDR3 is TGCGCCAGCAGCTTGCTAGCGGATAATCAAGAGACCCAGTACTTC. Translation: CASSLLADNQETQYF. The chain links TRBV5-1 to TRBJ2-5, with 7 bases matching TRBD2. V gave up 1 base and J gave up 2 bases; unmatched junction bases: 5. This CDR3 has 15 residues. Germline V gene lookup returns CDR1 SGHRS and CDR2 YFSETQ. Variable domain in full (rest from reference TRBV5-1 and TRBJ2-5): KAGVTQTPRYLIKTRGQQVTLSCSPISGHRSVSWYQQTPGQGLQFLFEYFSETQRNKGNFPGRFSGRQFSNSRSEMNVSTLELGDSALYLCASSLLADNQETQYFGPGTRLLVL.

This clone was observed a handful of times. V gene TRBV2 combines with J gene TRBJ1-4, with D perhaps matching TRBD1 (5 bases). The V end lost 5 bases, the J end lost 8 bases, and 12 bases lay between the germline ends. The CDR3 extends over 13 amino acids. Germline V gene sequence: CDR1 SNHLY, CDR2 FYNNEI. The CDR3 coding sequence is TGTGCCAGCAGTCTTACCAGGGAAGAAAAACTGTTTTTT. Translation gives CASSLTREEKLFF.

The chain recombines TRBV11-1 with TRBJ2-7; possibly TRBD1 for D (5 bases). V lost 5 bases to trimming and J lost 0 bases, with 14 bases between them. There are 15 residues in the CDR3. Germline V gene data show CDR1 as SGHAT and CDR2 as FQDESV (reference sequence). CDR3 DNA: TGTGCCAGCAGCCCCCGACAGAAAACCTCCTACGAGCAGTACTTC. Translated: CASSPRQKTSYEQYF. The full variable domain, with the rest looked up from reference TRBV11-1 and TRBJ2-7, is EAEVAQSPRYKITEKSQAVAFWCDPISGHATLYWYRQILGQGPELLVQFQDESVVDDSQLPKDRFSAERLKGVDSTLKIQPAELGDSAMYLCASSPRQKTSYEQYFGPGTRLTVT.

The chain employs TRBV9 and TRBJ2-5; 9 bases are a match to TRBD2. J gave up 1 base and V 0 bases, and 1 base lay outside the gene matches. Germline V lookup: CDR1 SGDLS, CDR2 YYNGEE. CDR3 length equals 15 residues. Here the CDR3 DNA reads TGTGCCAGCAGCGTAGCGACTAGCGGCCAAGAGACCCAGTACTTC. Translated, it gives CASSVATSGQETQYF.

The CDR3 DNA reads as TGTGCCAGCAGCAAAACAGCCCTGAACACTGAAGCTTTCTTT. This codes for CASSKTALNTEAFF. This chain joins TRBV21-1 and TRBJ1-1; whether TRBD1, the table's D call, matches the DNA was not checked. TRBV21-1 is recorded as a pseudogene. There are 14 residues in the CDR3.

The chain combines TRBV10-3 with TRBJ2-7; D is unclear. The V end was cut by 3 bases, the J end by 3 bases, with 9 bases between. Per the germline V gene, CDR1 is ENHRY and CDR2 is SYGVKD. The CDR3 totals 13 residues. The CDR3 coding sequence is TGTGCCATCAGTGAAGGCGGAAACTACGAGCAGTACTTC. Its translation is CAISEGGNYEQYF.

The chain combines TRBV2 with TRBJ2-7; 10 bases agree with TRBD2. J gave up 5 bases and V 2 bases, and 3 bases lay outside the gene matches. The germline gives CDR1 SNHLY, CDR2 FYNNEI. The CDR3 totals 14 residues. CDR3 sequence: CASSELAGVDEQYF. The CDR3 DNA reads as TGTGCCAGCAGTGAACTAGCGGGAGTCGACGAGCAGTACTTC.

The chain employs TRBV5-4 and TRBJ2-3; no clear D. Trimming removed 1 base from V and 2 bases from J, with 11 bases in between. The CDR3 is 15 residues long. Germline CDR1 SGHNT, CDR2 YYREEE (reference sequence). The DNA for the CDR3 is TGTGCCAGCAGCTTGCGCGCCTATTTCACAGATACGCAGTATTTT. As protein: CASSLRAYFTDTQYF.

The chain is built from TRBV19 and TRBJ2-3; TRBD1 aligns across 9 bases. With V trimmed by 7 bases and J by 1 base, 9 bases remained unmatched. Germline V gives CDR1 LNHDA, CDR2 SQIVND (reference sequence). This CDR3 contains 16 residues. Here the CDR3 DNA reads TGTGCCAGTACCGATACAGGGGGCTTTGGCACAGATACGCAGTATTTT. Its protein product is CASTDTGGFGTDTQYF. Drawing the rest from reference TRBV19 and TRBJ2-3, the complete variable domain is DGGITQSPKYLFRKEGQNVTLSCEQNLNHDAMYWYRQDPGQGLRLIYYSQIVNDFQKGDIAEGYSVSREKKESFPLTVTSAQKNPTAFYLCASTDTGGFGTDTQYFGPGTRLTVL.

The chain carries TRBV2 and TRBJ1-5, with a possible D match to TRBD1 (6 bases). Germline V gives CDR1 SNHLY, CDR2 FYNNEI. Trimming cost V 6 bases and J 4 bases, with 10 bases left between them. This CDR3 has 13 amino acids. CDR3 sequence reads: CASRDSLNQPQHF. CDR3 coding DNA: TGTGCCAGCAGGGACAGTCTTAATCAGCCCCAGCATTTT.

This CDR3 is CASSADRGTEAFF. The CDR3 nucleotides are TGTGCCAGCAGCGCCGACAGGGGTACTGAAGCTTTCTTT. This rearrangement joins TRBV7-2 to TRBJ1-1, with 8 bases lining up with TRBD1. Losses at the gene ends were 5 bases for V and 5 bases for J; bases not matched to a gene: 4. Per germline, CDR1 SGHTA and CDR2 FQGNSA. The CDR3 is 13 amino acids.